The next 30 T cell receptor beta chains were all read from a single sample in a study of blood T cell repertoires in COVID-19. The repertoire was sequenced with immunoSEQ multiplex PCR; TCRdb's copy has only in-frame clones and lacks some. The sample lists just over 150,000 clones, more than 80% occurring once. The sample comprised peripheral blood. The source of these receptors is a middle-aged woman with acute or convalescent COVID-19.

The chain links TRBV12-3 or TRBV12-4 to TRBJ2-2; D remains ambiguous. The CDR3 has 11 amino acids. Trimming took 7 bases from V and 7 from J, leaving 7 bases between them. CDR3 protein: CASTSVGELFF. CDR3 DNA sequence: TGTGCCAGCACGTCGGTCGGGGAGCTGTTTTTT.

The rearrangement links TRBV9 to TRBJ2-1; D not certain. V lost 4 bases, J lost 4 bases, and 15 bases lay in between. CDR1 and CDR2 from the germline V gene are SGDLS and YYNGEE. The CDR3 consists of 15 residues. CDR3 DNA sequence: TGTGCCAGCAGCTCAGTAGGAGAACCATACAATGAGCAGTTCTTC. Translation: CASSSVGEPYNEQFF.

The CDR3 loop reads CASSQQTGDVIYEQYF. The CDR3 coding sequence is TGCGCCAGCAGCCAGCAGACAGGAGATGTCATCTACGAGCAGTACTTC. The chain couples TRBV4-1 to TRBJ2-7; D may be TRBD1 (6 bases). Trimming took off 3 bases at V and 3 bases at J, with 18 bases between the two ends. The CDR3 totals 16 residues. The germline CDR1 and CDR2 sequences are MGHRA and YSYEKL.

The chain recombines TRBV15 with TRBJ1-4, with TRBD1 as a possible D gene (5 bases). Germline V lookup: CDR1 LNHNV, CDR2 YYDKDF (reference sequence). The CDR3 sequence is 14 residues long. Trimming shortened V by 2 bases and J by 8 bases, and 12 bases separated the two germline ends. The CDR3 DNA follows: TGTGCCACCAGCAGACAGGGAGGTGGAGAAAAACTGTTTTTT. This sequence encodes CATSRQGGGEKLFF.

This sequence joins TRBV7-2 and TRBJ2-1; perhaps TRBD1 as D (6 bases). CDR1 is SGHTA, CDR2 FQGNSA, per germline. The CDR3 is 16 amino acids. V lost 4 bases and J lost 12, with 25 bases in between. CDR3: CASSSYPWYRESGQFF. The CDR3 nucleotides are TGTGCCAGCAGCTCCTACCCGTGGTACAGGGAGAGTGGGCAGTTCTTC.

The chain links TRBV12-3 or TRBV12-4 to TRBJ1-2, with 8 positions matching TRBD1. J gave up 8 bases and V 8 bases, and 7 bases lay outside the gene matches. This CDR3 region has 12 residues. The CDR3: CASGQGAGGYTF. In nucleotides, the CDR3 is TGTGCCAGCGGACAGGGCGCGGGAGGCTACACCTTC.

The genes are TRBV5-8 and TRBJ1-5; a weak D match, TRBD1 (6 bases). The V and J ends lost 7 bases and 2 bases respectively, with 16 bases between them. The germline gives CDR1 SGHTS, CDR2 YDEGEE. CDR3 length equals 15 residues. The CDR3 DNA reads as TGTGCCAGCCGACAGGCGAGCCGTGGCAATCAGCCCCAGCATTTT. Translating it yields CASRQASRGNQPQHF.

The rearrangement joins TRBV10-3 to TRBJ2-3; 7 positions agree with TRBD1. Per germline, CDR1 ENHRY and CDR2 SYGVKD. V gave up 6 bases and J gave up 5 bases; unmatched junction bases: 8. There are 14 residues in the CDR3. The DNA for the CDR3 is TGTGCCATCAGCGCCAGGGGGTTGGGAGATACGCAGTATTTT. Translated, it gives CAISARGLGDTQYF.

The chain joins TRBV19 to TRBJ2-3; TRBD2 agrees at 12 bases. The CDR3 loop spans 16 amino acids. J lost 4 bases, V lost 5 bases, and 7 bases had no gene match. Per germline, CDR1 LNHDA and CDR2 SQIVND (reference sequence). The CDR3 here is CASSALAGGSADTQYF. The CDR3 DNA reads TGTGCCAGTAGTGCCCTAGCGGGAGGGAGCGCAGATACGCAGTATTTT.

V gene TRBV19 combines with J gene TRBJ2-3, with 9 bases lining up with TRBD1. Unmatched junction bases numbered 7, after V lost 5 bases and J lost 1 base. The CDR3 length is 16 residues. Per the germline V gene, CDR1 is LNHDA and CDR2 is SQIVND (reference sequence). The CDR3 loop is CASSSQGAIGTDTQYF. The CDR3 nucleotides read TGTGCCAGTAGTTCACAGGGGGCTATCGGCACAGATACGCAGTATTTT.

This rearrangement joins TRBV7-9 to TRBJ1-6, with 7 bases identical to TRBD1. The V segment lost 5 bases and the J segment 12 bases; nucleotides outside the gene matches: 13. The CDR3 is 15 residues long. Germline V gene lookup returns CDR1 SEHNR and CDR2 FQNEAQ (reference sequence). The CDR3 here is CASSPIPGQEGPLHF. The DNA for the CDR3 is TGTGCCAGCAGCCCTATCCCCGGACAGGAAGGACCCCTCCACTTT.

CDR3 amino acids: CASSLDRNYGYTF. DNA for the CDR3: TGTGCCAGCAGTTTGGACAGGAACTATGGCTACACCTTC. V gene TRBV28 combines with J gene TRBJ1-2, with 7 bases matching TRBD1. The CDR3 loop spans 13 amino acids. The germline V gene encodes CDR1 MDHEN and CDR2 SYDVKM. V lost 3 bases, J lost 2 bases, and 0 bases stayed unmatched.

The chain carries TRBV30 and TRBJ2-7; D unclear. Germline V gives CDR1 GTSNPN, CDR2 SVGIG (reference sequence). The CDR3 is 14 residues long. V was trimmed by 2 bases and J by 0 bases, leaving 11 bases between them. This CDR3 is CAWSRGDGSYEQYF. In nucleotides, the CDR3 is TGTGCCTGGAGTAGAGGAGACGGCTCCTACGAGCAGTACTTC. The variable domain in full, completed from reference TRBV30 and TRBJ2-7, reads SQTIHQWPATLVQPVGSPLSLECTVEGTSNPNLYWYRQAAGRGLQLLFYSVGIGQISSEVPQNLSASRPQDRQFILSSKKLLLSDSGFYLCAWSRGDGSYEQYFGPGTRLTVT.

This clone was seen just once. The V call is TRBV5-1, the J call TRBJ2-5; the match to TRBD1 covers 7 bases. Germline V gene sequence: CDR1 SGHRS, CDR2 YFSETQ. Trimming removed 3 bases from V and 2 bases from J; junction bases left unmatched: 4. The CDR3 loop spans 14 amino acids. DNA for the CDR3: TGCGCCAGCAGCTATTCGGGACAGCAAGAGACCCAGTACTTC. This translates into CASSYSGQQETQYF.

The chain combines TRBV3-1 (or the pseudogene TRBV3-2) with TRBJ1-2; TRBD1 agrees at 8 bases. From germline, CDR1 is LGHDT and CDR2 YNNKEL (reference sequence). Losses at the gene ends were 3 bases for V and 6 bases for J; bases not matched to a gene: 3. The CDR3 is 13 amino acids. The CDR3 is CASSQDRAHGYTF. CDR3 DNA sequence: TGTGCCAGCAGCCAGGACAGGGCCCATGGCTACACCTTC.

The gene calls are TRBV10-1 and TRBJ2-2; 8 bases agree with TRBD2. This CDR3 has 16 amino acids. Germline trimming cut 10 bases from V and 4 bases from J; bases unmatched to any gene: 14. The V gene's germline CDR1 is WNHNN and CDR2 SYGVQD (reference sequence). CDR3 loop: CATTTGLAGVTGELFF. The DNA for the CDR3 is TGCGCCACCACCACCGGGCTAGCGGGTGTCACCGGGGAGCTGTTTTTT.

This chain links TRBV27 with TRBJ1-2; D ambiguous. V lost 2 bases and J 4 bases, leaving 11 bases between the germline ends. Germline CDR1 is MNHEY and CDR2 is SMNVEV (reference sequence). CDR3 length: 14 residues. CDR3 protein: CASSLGGFSYGYTF. The CDR3 coding sequence is TGTGCCAGCAGTTTAGGAGGTTTCAGCTATGGCTACACCTTC.

This clone was seen only once. This chain links TRBV6-5 with TRBJ2-7; D perhaps matches TRBD1 (6 bases). The V and J ends lost 8 bases and 0 bases respectively, with 11 bases between them. The CDR3 runs to 13 residues. Germline loops: CDR1 MNHEY, CDR2 SVGAGI. The CDR3 nucleotides read TGTGCCAGCTCCACAGGGAGCTCCTACGAGCAGTACTTC. This translates into CASSTGSSYEQYF.

The CDR3 reads CASSEFGQGVAEAFF. The CDR3 bases are TGTGCCAGCAGTGAATTCGGACAGGGAGTTGCTGAAGCTTTCTTT. The chain links TRBV2 to TRBJ1-1; 8 bases map to TRBD1. Germline lookup yields CDR1 SNHLY and CDR2 FYNNEI. The CDR3 has 15 residues. The V segment lost 2 bases and the J segment 6 bases; nucleotides outside the gene matches: 8.

A few counts support this clone. The V and J genes are TRBV9 and TRBJ2-3; TRBD2 aligns across 7 bases. The J segment lost 0 bases and the V segment lost 0 bases, leaving 10 bases of the junction unmatched. Germline V lookup: CDR1 SGDLS, CDR2 YYNGEE. The CDR3 has 18 amino acids. The CDR3 protein is CASSVEESLAFSTDTQYF. The CDR3 DNA reads as TGTGCCAGCAGCGTAGAAGAATCACTAGCGTTTAGCACAGATACGCAGTATTTT.

The rearrangement links TRBV15 to TRBJ1-1; 7 nucleotides line up with TRBD1. The CDR3 is made up of 14 amino acids. Germline CDR1 LNHNV, CDR2 YYDKDF (reference sequence). With V trimmed by 3 bases and J by 3 bases, 4 bases remained unmatched. For the CDR3, the DNA is TGTGCCACCAGCAGTCTAACAGGGGACACTGAAGCTTTCTTT. Translating gives CATSSLTGDTEAFF.

The CDR3 region is CASRTRESSETQYF. In nucleotides, the CDR3 is TGTGCCAGTAGAACGCGGGAGTCGAGCGAGACCCAGTACTTC. V gene TRBV19 combines with J gene TRBJ2-5; 7 nucleotides match TRBD2. The CDR3 runs to 14 residues. J gave up 5 bases and V 6 bases, and 9 bases lay outside the gene matches. CDR1 LNHDA and CDR2 SQIVND come from the germline V gene (reference sequence).

The chain couples TRBV2 to TRBJ2-1; the D gene is possibly TRBD2 (6 bases). The V end was cut by 7 bases, the J end by 13 bases, with 17 bases between. This CDR3 comprises 12 residues. The germline gives CDR1 SNHLY, CDR2 FYNNEI. CDR3 nucleotides: TGTGCCAGCACCTGGGACTTCGGGTTCCAGTTCTTC. It codes for CASTWDFGFQFF.

CDR3 coding DNA: TGCAGTGCTAGTCTAGTAACCTACGAGCAGTACTTC. The encoded protein is CSASLVTYEQYF. The gene calls are TRBV20-1 and TRBJ2-7; D gene unclear. The CDR3 is 12 amino acids. Germline lookup yields CDR1 DFQATT and CDR2 SNEGSKA (reference sequence). Between the trimmed V and J ends, which lost 3 bases and 2 bases, there was a span of 8 bases.

This clone was seen only a few times. V gene TRBV7-9 combines with J gene TRBJ1-2, with D possibly TRBD1 on 6 matching bases. Germline values: CDR1 SEHNR, CDR2 FQNEAQ (reference sequence). Trimming removed 7 bases at V and 5 bases at J, with 23 bases between. This CDR3 comprises 16 residues. In nucleotides, the CDR3 is TGTGCCAGCACCTCCCGACCGAGGACAGCGCTTTATGGCTACACCTTC. Its translation: CASTSRPRTALYGYTF.

The chain has TRBV7-9 and TRBJ2-7; D call uncertain. V lost 1 base and J 3 bases, leaving 7 bases between the germline ends. Per germline, CDR1 SEHNR and CDR2 FQNEAQ (reference sequence). The CDR3 extends over 13 amino acids. The CDR3: CASSLGASYEQYF. As DNA, the CDR3 is TGTGCCAGCAGCTTAGGTGCGAGCTACGAGCAGTACTTC.

The V gene is TRBV7-8, the J gene TRBJ1-1; D call uncertain. Per germline, CDR1 SGHVS and CDR2 FQNEAQ. The CDR3 length is 16 residues. Trimming stripped 1 base from V and 4 bases from J, with 16 bases between. CDR3 loop: CASSLVSGEAGTEAFF. The CDR3 DNA follows: TGTGCCAGCAGCTTAGTCTCCGGAGAGGCGGGCACTGAAGCTTTCTTT. Full variable domain (outside the CDR3, taken from reference TRBV7-8 and TRBJ1-1): GAGVSQSPRYKVAKRGQDVALRCDPISGHVSLFWYQQALGQGPEFLTYFQNEAQLDKSGLPSDRFFAERPEGSVSTLKIQRTQQEDSAVYLCASSLVSGEAGTEAFFGQGTRLTVV.

The chain is built from TRBV15 and TRBJ2-1; 10 bases fit TRBD1. This CDR3 contains 16 residues. J lost 5 bases, V lost 1 base, and 5 bases had no gene match. Looked up from germline, CDR1 is LNHNV and CDR2 is YYDKDF (reference sequence). CDR3 coding DNA: TGTGCCACCAGCAGAGTAATGGGGACAGGGGACAATGAGCAGTTCTTC. As protein: CATSRVMGTGDNEQFF.

This clone appeared a single time. This chain links TRBV28 with TRBJ1-2; 9 bases map to TRBD1. The junction had 7 bases not matched to a gene; V was cut back by 4 bases and J by 4 bases. Germline CDR1 reads MDHEN; CDR2 reads SYDVKM. This CDR3 is built from 15 residues. The CDR3 region has the DNA TGTGCCAGCAGTTCCGGGACAGGGCGTCTCTATGGCTACACCTTC. It is translated as CASSSGTGRLYGYTF.

The gene calls are TRBV5-1 and TRBJ2-1; 8 bases are shared with TRBD2. Unmatched junction bases numbered 8, after V lost 5 bases and J lost 7 bases. Germline loops: CDR1 SGHRS, CDR2 YFSETQ. The CDR3 has 14 amino acids. CDR3 protein: CASRVGLVENEQFF. CDR3 coding DNA: TGCGCCAGCAGGGTGGGACTAGTAGAGAATGAGCAGTTCTTC. The full variable domain, rest sourced from reference TRBV5-1 and TRBJ2-1, is KAGVTQTPRYLIKTRGQQVTLSCSPISGHRSVSWYQQTPGQGLQFLFEYFSETQRNKGNFPGRFSGRQFSNSRSEMNVSTLELGDSALYLCASRVGLVENEQFFGPGTRLTVL.